This T cell receptor (beta chain) derives from a study of metastatic and nonmetastatic thyroid tumors. The CDR3 totals 16 residues. V shed 5 bases and J shed 0 bases, with 17 bases lying between them. The germline gives CDR1 SGHAT, CDR2 FQDESV (reference sequence). None of the patients had undergone any treatment ahead of thyroid surgery. By share, this clone counts as medium-sized. In the original processing: CDR3 differences across clinicopathological groups were used to build a distant-metastasis classifier for papillary thyroid cancer. TCRdb called clones again from the PCR reads with MiXCR. It is TCRdb's table, rather than the study itself, that gives the V and J calls and clone size. The sample holds about 7,400 clones, under 30% seen once.

This receptor was taken from a male donor with papillary thyroid cancer or a benign thyroid nodule (not recorded which). Some clones in this sample may be carry-over from other donors' samples. The V and J genes are TRBV11-1 and TRBJ2-7, with D unclear. Sequences were obtained from adjacent normal tissue. CDR3 region: CASSPPEAGLSYEQYF. In nucleotides, the CDR3 is TGTGCCAGCAGCCCCCCCGAGGCAGGCCTCTCCTACGAGCAGTACTTC.